This T cell receptor (beta chain) was found in a study of shared clonotypes between healthy human individuals. V was pared by 1 base and J by 4 bases, with 11 bases between. In germline, CDR1 is LNHNV, CDR2 YYDKDF (reference sequence). The CDR3 consists of 14 residues. Execution of the assay was at deep level. Assay: immunoSEQ multiplex PCR; the TCRdb copy retains only in-frame clones and omits some. Of 400,000 to 600,000 clones listed, approximately 95% are singletons. CD4+ cells yielded CD45RA+ naive and CD45RA-negative memory subsets. V usage is TRBV15 and J usage is TRBJ2-7; TRBD2 might be the D (6 bases). The receptor's source is a woman aged 30 to 39 in good health. What was sequenced was naive CD4+ T cells sorted from blood. Subset here: CD45RA+ positively selected. CDR3 sequence reads: CATSRANGRYEQYF. For the CDR3, the DNA is TGTGCCACCAGCAGAGCGAACGGGAGATACGAGCAGTACTTC.